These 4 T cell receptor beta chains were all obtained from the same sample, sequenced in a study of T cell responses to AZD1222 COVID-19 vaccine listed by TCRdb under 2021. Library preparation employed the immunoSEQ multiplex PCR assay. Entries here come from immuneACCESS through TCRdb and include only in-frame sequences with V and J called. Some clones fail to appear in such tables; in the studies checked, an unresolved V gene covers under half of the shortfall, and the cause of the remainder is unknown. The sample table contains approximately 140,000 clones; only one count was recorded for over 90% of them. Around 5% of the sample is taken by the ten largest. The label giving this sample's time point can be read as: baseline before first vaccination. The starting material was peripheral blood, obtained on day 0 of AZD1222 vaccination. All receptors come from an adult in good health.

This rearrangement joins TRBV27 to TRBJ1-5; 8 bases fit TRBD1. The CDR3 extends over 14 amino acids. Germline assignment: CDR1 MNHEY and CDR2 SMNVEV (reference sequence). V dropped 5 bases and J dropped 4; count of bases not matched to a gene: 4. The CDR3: CASSKDRVNQPQHF. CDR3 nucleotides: TGTGCCAGCAGTAAGGACAGGGTGAATCAGCCCCAGCATTTT.

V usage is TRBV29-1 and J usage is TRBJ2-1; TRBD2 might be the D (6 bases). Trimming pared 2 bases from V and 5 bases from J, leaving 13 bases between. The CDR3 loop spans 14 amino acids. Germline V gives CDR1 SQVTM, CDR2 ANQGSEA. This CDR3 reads CSVEWRRGNNEQFF. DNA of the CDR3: TGCAGCGTTGAATGGAGGCGGGGCAACAATGAGCAGTTCTTC.

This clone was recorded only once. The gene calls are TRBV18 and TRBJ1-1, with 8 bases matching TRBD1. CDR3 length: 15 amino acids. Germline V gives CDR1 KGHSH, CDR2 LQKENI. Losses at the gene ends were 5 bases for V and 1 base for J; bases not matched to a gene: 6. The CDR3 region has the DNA TGTGCCAGCTCAATTGCCGGGACAGGGAACACTGAAGCTTTCTTT. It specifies CASSIAGTGNTEAFF. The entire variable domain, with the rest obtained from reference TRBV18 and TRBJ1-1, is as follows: NAGVMQNPRHLVRRRGQEARLRCSPMKGHSHVYWYRQLPEEGLKFMVYLQKENIIDESGMPKERFSAEFPKEGPSILRIQQVVRGDSAAYFCASSIAGTGNTEAFFGQGTRLTVV.

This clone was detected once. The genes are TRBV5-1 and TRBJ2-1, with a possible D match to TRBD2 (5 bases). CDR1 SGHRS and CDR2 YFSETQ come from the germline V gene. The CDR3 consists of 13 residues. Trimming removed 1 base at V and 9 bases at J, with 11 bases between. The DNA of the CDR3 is TGCGCCAGCAGCTTGCGGGAAGGGCTTGAGCAGTTCTTC. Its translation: CASSLREGLEQFF.